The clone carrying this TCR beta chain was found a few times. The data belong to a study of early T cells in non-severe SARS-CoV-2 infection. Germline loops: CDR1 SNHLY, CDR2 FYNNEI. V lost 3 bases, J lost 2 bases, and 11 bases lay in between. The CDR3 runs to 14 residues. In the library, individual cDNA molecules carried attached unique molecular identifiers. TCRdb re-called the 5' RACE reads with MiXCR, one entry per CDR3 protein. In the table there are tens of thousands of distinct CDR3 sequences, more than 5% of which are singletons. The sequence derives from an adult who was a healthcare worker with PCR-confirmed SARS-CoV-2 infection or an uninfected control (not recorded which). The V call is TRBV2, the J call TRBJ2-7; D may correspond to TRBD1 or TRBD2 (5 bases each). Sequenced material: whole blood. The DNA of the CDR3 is TGTGCCAGCAGTGACTGGGACGGACCCTACGAGCAGTACTTC. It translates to CASSDWDGPYEQYF.